The clone carrying this T cell receptor beta chain was detected many times. Its antigen remains unknown. The entry originates in a study of read filtering for tumor transcriptome and immune sequencing. Across the study: RNA-seq yielded only about 75 to 1,400 TCR reads, IR-seq about 4 to 10.27 million.

This library used around 400 ng RNA and molecular barcoded adaptors spanning alpha/delta and beta/gamma chains. TCRdb analysed the reads with MiXCR anew, one entry per CDR3 protein. Of more than 35,000 distinct CDR3 sequences listed, around 11% are singletons. Overall study findings and caveats: Correlation between methods rose after single-read clonotypes were removed. This fraction held mixed bone marrow immune cells after CD138-negative sorting.

V dropped 5 bases and J dropped 2 bases, with 7 bases sitting between them. The CDR3 sequence is 12 residues long. CDR1 is MDHEN and CDR2 is SYDVKM in the germline V gene. The clonotype originates from a donor at least 40 years old with multiple myeloma. The sequenced sample was a population of CD138-negative cells sorted from bone marrow. V usage is TRBV28 and J usage is TRBJ2-7; unclear D gene. The DNA of the CDR3 is TGTGCCAGCAGTCCCATGCCCTACGAGCAGTACTTC. Protein sequence: CASSPMPYEQYF.